This is a list of T cell receptor beta chains from one sample in a study of T cell repertoires in cytomegalovirus infection. Each CDR3 protein is one row after TCRdb ran MiXCR on the reads. The sample holds under 100,000 distinct CDR3 sequences; roughly 3.7% are singletons and the top ten take roughly 4.4%. Sequencing input: PBMCs. The receptors originated from a human donor in good health (CMV status not recorded). Some clones in this sample may be carry-over from other donors' samples. Each CDR3 is given with its conserved first and last residue. The order of the fields is V gene, D gene, J gene, CDR3 length, clone size, CDR3 DNA, CDR3 protein. A D gene is named only where the DNA matches it firmly. Clone size is given as once, few, many, or a class for an expanded clone.

>TRBV7-2|-|TRBJ2-3|15|once
TGTGCCAGCAGCGCGGTATGGGGTAACACAGGTACGCAGTATTTT
CASSAVWGNTGTQYF
>TRBV7-2|TRBD1|TRBJ1-5|14|many
TGTGCCAGCAGCCCCACAGGGGGGACTCAGCCCCAGCATTTT
CASSPTGGTQPQHF
>TRBV20-1|TRBD1|TRBJ2-5|16|many
TGCAGTGCTAGAACCAAGACTGACAGGGTGGGAGAGACCCAGTACTTC
CSARTKTDRVGETQYF
>TRBV6-2/TRBV6-3|TRBD2|TRBJ2-5|22|many
TGTGCCAGCAGCAAATACCGACCCGCGACTAGCGGGGGGGCCGAGGGGCAAGAGACCCAGTACTTC
CASSKYRPATSGGAEGQETQYF
>TRBV7-2|-|TRBJ1-1|12|many
TGTGCCAGCAGCCACACTGGGACTGAAGCTTTCTTT
CASSHTGTEAFF
>TRBV19|TRBD1|TRBJ2-3|15|many
TGTGCCAGTAGTATAGGTGGACAGGTGACAGATACGCAGTATTTT
CASSIGGQVTDTQYF
>TRBV4-3|-|TRBJ1-2|15|many
TGCGCCAGCAGCCCCCGGTTCCGGAGACCTTATGGCTACACCTTC
CASSPRFRRPYGYTF
>TRBV7-3|-|TRBJ2-1|14|many
TGTGCCAGCGGTCCGGCGGGACTCGGGAATGAGCAGTTCTTC
CASGPAGLGNEQFF
>TRBV6-2/TRBV6-3|-|TRBJ2-1|16|many
TGTGCCAGCAGTTATCGGCCAAGCGTTTCCCACAATGAGCAGTTCTTC
CASSYRPSVSHNEQFF
>TRBV4-3|-|TRBJ1-6|15|many
TGCGCCAGCAGCCAAGATTCACGAGGGATTGGTCCCCTCCACTTT
CASSQDSRGIGPLHF
>TRBV7-8|-|TRBJ2-7|13|many
TGTGCCAGCAGCTTACGGGGAGACAACGAGCAGTACTTC
CASSLRGDNEQYF
>TRBV5-1|-|TRBJ1-4|16|many
TGCGCCAGCAGCTTGCTGGCAGGGACAACTAATGAAAAACTGTTTTTT
CASSLLAGTTNEKLFF
>TRBV10-3|-|TRBJ2-7|13|many
TGTGCCATCAAGAGGCAGGGCCTCGACGAGCAGTACTTC
CAIKRQGLDEQYF
>TRBV7-2|-|TRBJ2-5|13|many
TGTGCCAGCAGCTTAGGCAACCAAGAGACCCAGTACTTC
CASSLGNQETQYF
>TRBV7-2|-|TRBJ2-6|15|many
TGTGCCAGCAGCCCGGGTGGAATGGGGGCCAACGTCCTGACTTTC
CASSPGGMGANVLTF